Shown below are 24 T cell receptor beta chains from a single sample sequenced in a study of regulatory T cells in long-lasting Graves disease. iRepertoire HTBI primers and Arm-PCR of CDR3 regions built TCR beta libraries. TCRdb reprocessed the multiplex PCR reads via MiXCR and lists one record per CDR3 protein. This table has hundreds of thousands of distinct CDR3 sequences, under 25% appearing once. Noted time point: persistent/refractory GD, antithyroid drugs over 5 years with positive TRAb. Extracted RNA from PBMCs served as the source of the TCR library. The sequencing used peripheral blood mononuclear cells (PBMCs), collected when the disease was refractory, from a patient treated with antithyroid drugs. The source of these receptors is a female donor with Graves disease.

Written as DNA, the CDR3 is TGTGCCAGCGGGGGACTAGCGGGACCCACAGATACGCAGTATTTT. Translated: CASGGLAGPTDTQYF. The chain links TRBV2 to TRBJ2-3, with TRBD2 identical over 13 bases. The J segment lost 2 bases and the V segment lost 8 bases, leaving 4 bases of the junction unmatched. The germline V gene has CDR1 SNHLY and CDR2 FYNNEI. This CDR3 is 15 amino acids long.

This chain links TRBV5-1 with TRBJ2-5; D unresolved. From germline, CDR1 is SGHRS and CDR2 YFSETQ. The V end lost 5 bases, the J end lost 1 base, and 12 bases lay between the germline ends. This CDR3 is 14 amino acids long. The CDR3 region is CASSQEPFQETQYF. The CDR3 nucleotides read TGCGCCAGCAGTCAGGAGCCTTTCCAAGAGACCCAGTACTTC.

At least ten counts were recorded for this clonotype. V gene TRBV11-1 combines with J gene TRBJ2-1; D remains ambiguous. Trimming took off 1 base at V and 6 bases at J, with 10 bases between the two ends. The germline V gene has CDR1 SGHAT and CDR2 FQDESV (reference sequence). This CDR3 has 14 residues. The CDR3, as DNA: TGTGCCAGCAGCTTAGATCCGCCTTCCAATGAGCAGTTCTTC. As protein: CASSLDPPSNEQFF.

This clonotype was observed at least ten times. The chain employs TRBV6-2 or TRBV6-3 and TRBJ2-7; TRBD2 matches 8 bases. The germline V gene has CDR1 MNHEY and CDR2 SVGEGT. Trimming cost V 2 bases and J 2 bases; bases outside gene matches: 14. There are 18 residues in the CDR3. CDR3 region: CASSYRSREGQSTYEQYF. DNA of the CDR3: TGTGCCAGCAGTTACCGCAGTCGGGAGGGCCAATCTACCTACGAGCAGTACTTC.

This clonotype occurred many times. The chain uses TRBV10-3 and TRBJ1-2; D might be TRBD1 (5 bases). CDR3 length equals 14 residues. The V end lost 4 bases, the J end lost 6 bases, and 15 bases lay between the germline ends. The V gene's germline CDR1 is ENHRY and CDR2 SYGVKD. CDR3 amino acids: CAISVAAQGHGYTF. CDR3 nucleotide sequence: TGTGCCATCAGTGTGGCAGCCCAGGGACATGGCTACACCTTC.

In the case of this clonotype: One end of the junction is discordant with germline, which a read error may explain. The V gene is TRBV6-9, the J gene TRBJ2-7; D may be TRBD1 (5 bases). Germline V gene sequence: CDR1 MNHGY, CDR2 SVAAGI. This CDR3 is 14 amino acids long. The chain's CDR3 is CASSYDSATYEQHF. The CDR3, as DNA: TGTGCCAGCAGTTACGACAGCGCGACCTACGAGCAGCACTTC.

There are a few counts of this clonotype. The chain carries TRBV29-1 and TRBJ2-7, with 7 nucleotides matching TRBD2. The germline gives CDR1 SQVTM, CDR2 ANQGSEA. The CDR3 runs to 14 residues. Trimming cost V 7 bases and J 1 base; bases outside gene matches: 10. The CDR3 nucleotides are TGCAGCGCAAGGGAGGGGACGTCTTCCTACGAGCAGTACTTC. Its protein product is CSAREGTSSYEQYF.

Remarks on this clonotype: A clone one base away is much larger, so this may be a read error. The CDR3 loop is CASSIGPRHTEAFF. The CDR3 nucleotides are TGTGCCAGTAGTATCGGGCCCCGACACACTGAAGCTTTCTTT. The V gene is TRBV19, the J gene TRBJ1-1; D remains ambiguous. The CDR3 is 14 amino acids. Germline CDR1 is LNHDA and CDR2 is SQIVND (reference sequence). Between the trimmed V and J ends, which lost 3 bases and 3 bases, there was a span of 11 bases.

The genes are TRBV7-9 and TRBJ1-2; 11 bases align to TRBD1. Germline V gene sequence: CDR1 SEHNR, CDR2 FQNEAQ (reference sequence). V lost 5 bases and J lost 8; bases outside the gene matches: 16. This CDR3 has 17 amino acids. The CDR3 coding sequence is TGTGCCAGCAGCCCATCCCGCCCGGGACAGGGGGACGTGGGCTACACCTTC. Translating it yields CASSPSRPGQGDVGYTF.

This clonotype was detected only a few times. This chain joins TRBV5-4 and TRBJ2-5; tentative D call: TRBD2 (7 bases). Trimming removed 0 bases from V and 2 bases from J, with 14 bases in between. The germline CDR1 and CDR2 sequences are SGHNT and YYREEE (reference sequence). The CDR3 extends over 16 amino acids. CDR3 sequence reads: CASSLGGGAFQETQYF. The CDR3 nucleotides read TGTGCCAGCAGCTTGGGGGGGGGGGCGTTTCAAGAGACCCAGTACTTC.

This clonotype was found many times. The chain carries TRBV12-3 or TRBV12-4 and TRBJ2-2; 7 positions agree with TRBD1. This CDR3 is built from 15 residues. V dropped 3 bases and J dropped 3; count of bases not matched to a gene: 4. The CDR3 DNA is TGTGCCAGCAGTTTCTGGGGACAGCACACCGGGGAGCTGTTTTTT. Its protein is CASSFWGQHTGELFF.

This clonotype was picked up many times. The V call is TRBV6-5, the J call TRBJ1-2; D may be TRBD1 (6 bases). Trimming took 1 base from V and 7 from J, leaving 13 bases between them. The CDR3 consists of 14 residues. The germline V gene encodes CDR1 MNHEY and CDR2 SVGAGI. Here the CDR3 DNA reads TGTGCCAGCAGTTACTTTGCAGGGGAAATTGGCTACACCTTC. Amino acid sequence: CASSYFAGEIGYTF.

This clonotype was seen many times. The J gene is TRBJ2-6, the V gene TRBV2, with D perhaps TRBD1 or TRBD2 (5 bases each). The CDR3 spans 17 residues. The ends were cut back, 2 bases at V and 8 bases at J, with 19 bases in the middle. CDR1 SNHLY and CDR2 FYNNEI come from the germline V gene. The DNA for the CDR3 is TGTGCCAGCAGTGAATTTGTCGGGGCGAAAATTACCAACGTCCTGACTTTC. This gives the protein CASSEFVGAKITNVLTF.

This clonotype showed up many times. The junction differs from germline at one of its ends, possibly a read error. The chain combines TRBV5-1 with TRBJ1-1; D is unclear. CDR3 length equals 13 residues. The germline V gene has CDR1 SGHRS and CDR2 YFSETQ. The CDR3 loop reads CASSLVTDTEAFF. The CDR3 DNA is TGTGCCAGCAGCTTAGTAACTGACACTGAAGCTTTCTTT.

There are many counts of this clonotype. The gene calls are TRBV7-2 and TRBJ1-1; no firm D call. V lost 2 bases and J 4 bases, leaving 8 bases between the germline ends. Germline V gives CDR1 SGHTA, CDR2 FQGNSA. This CDR3 has 13 amino acids. The CDR3 here is CASSLSYSTEAFF. The CDR3 bases are TGTGCCAGCAGCTTATCTTACAGCACTGAAGCTTTCTTT.

Ten or more counts support this clonotype. Mismatch with germline at one junction end may stem from a read error. The chain employs TRBV5-1 and TRBJ2-7; tentatively, D is TRBD1 or TRBD2 (5 bases each). The CDR3 consists of 14 residues. The V gene's germline CDR1 is SGHRS and CDR2 YFSETQ. Here the CDR3 reads CASSSRDQPYEQYF. In nucleotides, the CDR3 is TGTGCCAGCAGCTCCCGGGACCAGCCCTACGAGCAGTACTTC.

In its sample, this clonotype was seen a few times. The V call is TRBV28, the J call TRBJ2-1, with unresolved D. Trimming cost V 6 bases and J 6 bases, with 6 bases left between them. The CDR3 covers 11 residues. Germline V gene lookup returns CDR1 MDHEN and CDR2 SYDVKM. The CDR3 DNA reads as TGTGCCAGCAGCTTAGTCAATGAGCAGTTCTTC. It is translated as CASSLVNEQFF.

This chain joins TRBV6-5 and TRBJ1-2, with D perhaps matching TRBD1 (6 bases). This CDR3 has 13 residues. The germline gives CDR1 MNHEY, CDR2 SVGAGI. The ends were cut back, 0 bases at V and 13 bases at J, with 15 bases in the middle. The chain's CDR3 is CASSYSKIGGATF. In DNA form, the CDR3 reads TGTGCCAGCAGTTACTCGAAGATAGGGGGGGCCACCTTC.

Details on this clonotype: A much larger clone differs by one base, so this may be a read error. The conserved final phenylalanine or tryptophan is absent from the CDR3, which likely points to a read error. The rearrangement links TRBV20-1 to TRBJ2-7, with TRBD2 as a possible D gene (6 bases). The CDR3 extends over 12 amino acids. In germline, CDR1 is DFQATT, CDR2 SNEGSKA (reference sequence). V dropped 5 bases and J dropped 5 bases, with 13 bases sitting between them. Here the CDR3 reads CSAGQGGNEQYS. CDR3 DNA sequence: TGCAGTGCTGGGCAGGGCGGGAACGAGCAGTACTCC.

This clonotype was seen at least ten times. This rearrangement joins TRBV7-3 to TRBJ2-7; a weak D match, TRBD2 (6 bases). Germline CDR1 SGHTA, CDR2 FQGTGA. This CDR3 comprises 15 residues. The germline V and J ends were trimmed by 3 bases and 4 bases, with 16 bases remaining between them. This chain's CDR3 is CASSLKEGGRYEQYF. In DNA form, the CDR3 reads TGTGCCAGCAGCTTGAAAGAGGGAGGCCGATACGAGCAGTACTTC.

The chain combines TRBV18 with TRBJ1-1; D call uncertain. There are 13 residues in the CDR3. The V gene's germline CDR1 is KGHSH and CDR2 LQKENI. V gave up 2 bases and J gave up 2 bases, with 6 bases separating them. CDR3 in DNA: TGTGCCAGCTCACCAGTCAGAAACACTGAAGCTTTCTTT. It encodes CASSPVRNTEAFF.

This clonotype has a count of ten or more. The chain employs TRBV10-1 and TRBJ1-5; D gene unclear. The germline V gene encodes CDR1 WNHNN and CDR2 SYGVQD (reference sequence). The CDR3 has 12 residues. With 10 bases removed from V and 2 bases from J, the gap between germline ends came to 9 bases. CDR3 residues: CATPRGNQPQHF. As DNA, the CDR3 is TGCGCCACCCCGCGAGGCAATCAGCCCCAGCATTTT.

This clonotype was seen only a few times. The V gene is TRBV20-1, the J gene TRBJ1-1; possibly TRBD1 for D (5 bases). Trimming left V 6 bases short and J 0 bases short, with 11 bases between. The CDR3 is 13 residues long. Germline CDR1 and CDR2: DFQATT and SNEGSKA (reference sequence). The CDR3 nucleotides read TGCAGTGCCGAAGGACATCTGAACACTGAAGCTTTCTTT. Protein: CSAEGHLNTEAFF.

In this sample, this clonotype turned up many times. The chain carries TRBV24-1 and TRBJ1-1; a weak D match, TRBD1 (5 bases). The CDR3 sequence is 14 residues long. V was clipped by 3 bases and J by 2 bases, with 9 bases between them. The V gene's germline CDR1 is KGHDR and CDR2 SFDVKD. The CDR3 nucleotides are TGTGCCACCAGTGATGGTGACAGTAACACTGAAGCTTTCTTT. Protein: CATSDGDSNTEAFF.